The 17 T cell receptor beta chains listed next were all sequenced from one sample in a study of blood T cell repertoires in COVID-19. The data were produced by immunoSEQ multiplex PCR, yet TCRdb's version contains in-frame clones alone and is incomplete. Of around 270,000 clones in the sample, over 75% were seen once. Sequencing used PBMCs or T cells enriched from blood (not recorded which). Receptor source: a woman aged 25 to 39 who had recovered from COVID-19.

This clone was picked up one time. CDR3 protein: CASSGTGGGGDYGYTF. In nucleotides, the CDR3 is TGTGCCAGCAGTGGCACAGGAGGCGGGGGCGACTATGGCTACACCTTC. The chain couples TRBV28 to TRBJ1-2; perhaps TRBD1 as D (6 bases). There are 16 residues in the CDR3. V gave up 5 bases and J gave up 3 bases, with 19 bases separating them. The germline V gene encodes CDR1 MDHEN and CDR2 SYDVKM.

Note on this clone: Within the sample, other DNA sequences also encode this same CDR3. CDR3 DNA sequence: TGTGCCAGCAGTTTGGGACAGGGGACTGAAGCTTTCTTT. As protein: CASSLGQGTEAFF. The chain couples TRBV12-3 or TRBV12-4 to TRBJ1-1; 10 bases align to TRBD1. Trimming at V came to 3 bases and at J to 5 bases, leaving 0 bases not matched to a gene. This CDR3 has 13 residues.

The rearrangement joins TRBV24-1 to TRBJ1-1; 8 bases match TRBD1. The CDR3 covers 12 residues. The junction had 5 bases not matched to a gene; V was cut back by 8 bases and J by 7 bases. Germline V lookup: CDR1 KGHDR, CDR2 SFDVKD. CDR3 region: CATKGQGSEAFF. The CDR3 DNA reads as TGTGCCACCAAAGGACAGGGAAGTGAAGCTTTCTTT.

J is TRBJ2-5 and V is TRBV2; 8 nucleotides agree with TRBD2. V gave up 7 bases and J gave up 3 bases; unmatched junction bases: 4. This CDR3 has 13 amino acids. Germline lookup yields CDR1 SNHLY and CDR2 FYNNEI. CDR3 coding DNA: TGTGCCAGCAAAGGTAGCGGGGAAGAGACCCAGTACTTC. Protein sequence: CASKGSGEETQYF.

The V and J genes are TRBV5-4 and TRBJ2-7; TRBD1 agrees at 7 bases. Germline-derived CDR1 and CDR2 are SGHNT and YYREEE (reference sequence). V lost 4 bases to trimming and J lost 12 bases; unmatched junction nucleotides: 10. This CDR3 contains 12 residues. CDR3 region: CASSIRTGQRYF. The CDR3 region has the DNA TGTGCCAGCAGCATACGGACAGGCCAGCGGTACTTC. Looking up the rest from reference TRBV5-4 and TRBJ2-7 gives the full variable domain: ETGVTQSPTHLIKTRGQQVTLRCSSQSGHNTVSWYQQALGQGPQFIFQYYREEENGRGNFPPRFSGLQFPNYSSELNVNALELDDSALYLCASSIRTGQRYFGPGTRLTVT.

V usage is TRBV28 and J usage is TRBJ2-3, with 7 positions matching TRBD1. The CDR3 loop spans 15 amino acids. Germline V lookup: CDR1 MDHEN, CDR2 SYDVKM. With 6 bases clipped from V and 1 base from J, the junction kept 7 bases outside the gene matches. The CDR3 is CASRTQGTGTDTQYF. The CDR3 nucleotides are TGTGCCAGCAGAACCCAGGGGACAGGCACAGATACGCAGTATTTT. Based on the CDR3 plus reference TRBV28 and TRBJ2-3, the full variable domain is DVKVTQSSRYLVKRTGEKVFLECVQDMDHENMFWYRQDPGLGLRLIYFSYDVKMKEKGDIPEGYSVSREKKERFSLILESASTNQTSMYLCASRTQGTGTDTQYFGPGTRLTVL.

The chain recombines TRBV7-8 with TRBJ2-1, with D possibly TRBD2 on 5 matching bases. Trimming shortened V by 5 bases and J by 4 bases, and 9 bases separated the two germline ends. Germline V lookup: CDR1 SGHVS, CDR2 FQNEAQ. The CDR3 consists of 13 residues. CDR3 in DNA: TGTGCCAGCAGCCCGGACTTATACAATGAGCAGTTCTTC. It is translated as CASSPDLYNEQFF.

This chain links TRBV11-3 with TRBJ2-1; maybe TRBD1 (6 bases). Per germline, CDR1 SGHNT and CDR2 YENEEA. CDR3 length equals 14 residues. V was pared by 5 bases and J by 10 bases, with 18 bases between. CDR3 coding DNA: TGTGCCAGCAGCCTACACCGGGACATCGGCGAGCAGTTCTTC. It specifies CASSLHRDIGEQFF.

This chain uses TRBV7-6 with TRBJ1-1, with D possibly matching TRBD1 (5 bases). With 3 bases removed from V and 8 bases from J, the gap between germline ends came to 19 bases. This CDR3 has 15 amino acids. Per germline, CDR1 SGHVS and CDR2 FNYEAQ. CDR3 bases: TGTGCCAGCAGCTTGCAGGGCAGTATCGGTCCCGAAGCTTTCTTT. Translation: CASSLQGSIGPEAFF.

This clone was seen ten or more times. Different DNA sequences within this sample yield the same CDR3. CDR3 sequence: CASSSGTGGSPLHF. The CDR3 nucleotides read TGTGCCAGCAGTTCCGGGACAGGGGGTTCACCCCTCCACTTT. V and J are TRBV27 and TRBJ1-6; TRBD1 matches at 11 bases. There are 14 residues in the CDR3. The germline V gene encodes CDR1 MNHEY and CDR2 SMNVEV (reference sequence). V lost 4 bases, J lost 9 bases, and 2 bases stayed unmatched.

This clone was counted a few times. The rearrangement links TRBV28 to TRBJ1-6; a weak D match, TRBD1 (6 bases). The germline CDR1 and CDR2 sequences are MDHEN and SYDVKM. V lost 2 bases and J lost 0, with 20 bases in between. The CDR3 has 20 residues. The CDR3 DNA reads TGTGCCAGCAGTTTAACCCCGCGGGGGGCTCTATTCTCCTATAATTCACCCCTCCACTTT. Residues: CASSLTPRGALFSYNSPLHF.

This clone showed up just once. The rearrangement uses TRBV28 and TRBJ1-5; no reliable D call. Germline V gives CDR1 MDHEN, CDR2 SYDVKM. This CDR3 is built from 15 residues. Trimming shortened V by 4 bases and J by 0 bases, and 10 bases separated the two germline ends. CDR3: CASSSRGYSNQPQHF. CDR3 nucleotide sequence: TGTGCCAGCAGTTCCCGGGGTTATAGCAATCAGCCCCAGCATTTT.

The chain combines TRBV6-1 with TRBJ2-7; 7 bases map to TRBD1. V shed 0 bases and J 2 bases; nucleotides not matched to a gene: 4. CDR3 size: 15 residues. Germline V gene data show CDR1 as MNHNS and CDR2 as SASEGT. The CDR3 DNA follows: TGTGCCAGCAGTGAAGCTCCGGGACAGCCCTACGAGCAGTACTTC. Amino acids: CASSEAPGQPYEQYF.

The chain employs TRBV10-1 and TRBJ1-5, with no clear D. There are 13 residues in the CDR3. CDR1 and CDR2 (germline): WNHNN, SYGVQD (reference sequence). V was clipped by 3 bases and J by 6 bases, with 9 bases between them. DNA of the CDR3: TGCGCCAGCAGTGATGACGGGTTTCAGCCCCAGCATTTT. Its protein is CASSDDGFQPQHF.

This chain links TRBV14 with TRBJ1-4, with D possibly being TRBD1 (6 bases). CDR1 SGHDN and CDR2 FVKESK come from the germline V gene. V was shortened by 1 base and J by 13 bases, with 16 bases between the two germline ends. The CDR3 contains 14 residues. In DNA form, the CDR3 reads TGTGCCAGCAGCCAAGCGACGGGGGGCCAGGGACTGTTTTTT. As protein: CASSQATGGQGLFF.

This clone was seen a single time. This sequence joins TRBV7-3 and TRBJ2-7, with 8 bases identical to TRBD2. Germline V gene lookup returns CDR1 SGHTA and CDR2 FQGTGA. V was clipped by 2 bases and J by 5 bases; unmatched bases: 17. The CDR3 is made up of 18 amino acids. CDR3 residues: CASSLFPLRAGVDNEQYF. The CDR3, as DNA: TGTGCCAGCAGCTTATTCCCTTTAAGAGCGGGAGTCGACAACGAGCAGTACTTC.

This chain joins TRBV6-5 and TRBJ1-1, with a tentative D call TRBD1 (5 bases). Germline CDR1 reads MNHEY; CDR2 reads SVGAGI. CDR3 size: 14 residues. Trimming took off 0 bases at V and 4 bases at J, with 9 bases between the two ends. CDR3 nucleotide sequence: TGTGCCAGCAGTTACTCGAATACAGGCACTGAAGCTTTCTTT. This gives the protein CASSYSNTGTEAFF.